This T cell receptor (beta chain) is from a study of human thymus T cells. Study results and limitations: Thymic and blood repertoires showed apparently biased V and J gene usage.

This clone showed up just once. The antigen remains unidentified. No fixed cell number was used; all available blood leukocytes supplied DNA. V shed 0 bases and J 15 bases; nucleotides not matched to a gene: 7. This CDR3 has 14 residues. The assay was immunoSEQ multiplex PCR, and TCRdb's table has in-frame clones only and misses some. Here the sample spans about 43,000 clones, more than 85% being singletons. This chain joins TRBV23-1 and TRBJ2-1; 11 bases map to TRBD2. TRBV23-1 qualifies as an ORF whose function is uncertain. Sequencing was carried out using blood. This receptor was obtained from a girl less than two years old with a congenital heart defect but otherwise immunologically healthy. The CDR3 reads CASSQSTSGSIRFF. In DNA form, the CDR3 reads TGCGCCAGCAGTCAATCAACTAGCGGGAGTATTAGGTTCTTC.